This entry lists 27 T cell receptor beta chains sequenced from one sample in a study of CD8 T cells in Susac syndrome. Reverse transcription of about 0.5 to 1 ug RNA was carried out with random hexamers. TCRdb used MiXCR to reprocess the immunoSEQ multiplex PCR reads, holding one entry per CDR3 protein. The repertoire holds some 150,000 distinct CDR3 sequences, with just under 97% as singletons. Sample: CD8+ T cells from PBMCs. These receptors were taken from a human donor with multiple sclerosis.

The chain couples TRBV18 to TRBJ2-1; D call uncertain. The germline gives CDR1 KGHSH, CDR2 LQKENI. V was cut by 3 bases and J by 6 bases, with 9 bases left in between. This CDR3 has 13 amino acids. This CDR3 is CASSPSNSNEQFF. CDR3 nucleotide sequence: TGTGCCAGCTCACCTTCTAATAGCAATGAGCAGTTCTTC.

The rearrangement uses TRBV2 and TRBJ2-7, with D unresolved. This CDR3 spans 13 amino acids. Germline V gene lookup returns CDR1 SNHLY and CDR2 FYNNEI. Trimming removed 8 bases at V and 5 bases at J, with 16 bases between. CDR3 DNA: TGTGCCAGCGTCGGGCAGTCGTTAAACGAGCAGTACTTC. Protein: CASVGQSLNEQYF. Based on the CDR3 plus reference TRBV2 and TRBJ2-7, the full variable domain is EPEVTQTPSHQVTQMGQEVILRCVPISNHLYFYWYRQILGQKVEFLVSFYNNEISEKSEIFDDQFSVERPDGSNFTLKIRSTKLEDSAMYFCASVGQSLNEQYFGPGTRLTVT.

The chain carries TRBV11-3 and TRBJ1-2; possible D gene TRBD1, 5 bases. The CDR3 is 14 amino acids. Trimming shortened V by 5 bases and J by 4 bases, and 14 bases separated the two germline ends. Germline CDR1 and CDR2: SGHNT and YENEEA. CDR3 residues: CASSPRDGVYGYTF. The CDR3 coding sequence is TGTGCCAGCAGCCCCCGGGACGGCGTCTATGGCTACACCTTC.

This clonotype appeared once. The rearrangement links TRBV20-1 to TRBJ1-2, with unresolved D. Germline assignment: CDR1 DFQATT and CDR2 SNEGSKA (reference sequence). V lost 2 bases and J 0 bases, leaving 13 bases between the germline ends. This CDR3 comprises 15 residues. In nucleotides, the CDR3 is TGCAGTGCTAGACAGGCGTCCCTACCTAACTATGGCTACACCTTC. It yields the protein CSARQASLPNYGYTF.

V and J are TRBV7-9 and TRBJ2-7; possibly TRBD1 for D (5 bases). V lost 5 bases to trimming and J lost 7 bases, with 15 bases between them. The V gene's germline CDR1 is SEHNR and CDR2 FQNEAQ (reference sequence). The CDR3 runs to 13 residues. CDR3 bases: TGTGCCAGCAGCGCCGCCAGGGCTCCGGAGCAGTACGTC. It is translated as CASSAARAPEQYV.

This clonotype showed up just once. The rearrangement links TRBV27 to TRBJ2-1; D is ambiguous. CDR3 length: 14 residues. The germline V and J ends were trimmed by 7 bases and 0 bases, with 10 bases remaining between them. Germline V gene data show CDR1 as MNHEY and CDR2 as SMNVEV (reference sequence). This CDR3 is CASKVPNSYNEQFF. The CDR3 DNA reads as TGTGCCAGCAAGGTTCCAAACTCCTACAATGAGCAGTTCTTC.

The chain recombines TRBV13 with TRBJ2-5; no reliable D call. The CDR3 spans 15 residues. The germline V gene has CDR1 PRHDT and CDR2 FYEKMQ (reference sequence). V dropped 5 bases and J dropped 0 bases, with 13 bases sitting between them. The CDR3 spells CASSILDMYQETQYF. CDR3 bases: TGTGCCAGCAGCATTTTAGACATGTACCAAGAGACCCAGTACTTC.

This chain joins TRBV27 and TRBJ2-7; 8 bases match TRBD1. In germline, CDR1 is MNHEY, CDR2 SMNVEV (reference sequence). Trimming took 5 bases from V and 2 from J; bases not matched to a gene: 8. This CDR3 is 15 amino acids long. In DNA, the CDR3 is TGTGCCAGCAGTACGATACAGGGGGTTCCCTACGAGCAGTACTTC. Protein sequence: CASSTIQGVPYEQYF.

The genes are TRBV12-3 or TRBV12-4 and TRBJ2-3, with TRBD2 identical over 10 bases. This CDR3 contains 16 residues. The J segment lost 5 bases and the V segment lost 5 bases, leaving 10 bases of the junction unmatched. The CDR3 DNA follows: TGTGCCAGCAGTCCGACCTTGGCTAGCGGGGGAGATACGCAGTATTTT. As protein: CASSPTLASGGDTQYF.

The CDR3 DNA reads as TGTGCCAGCAGCCTTTGGGGATTGGAGACCCAGTACTTC. Translation gives CASSLWGLETQYF. This chain joins TRBV13 and TRBJ2-5; D is undetermined. Between the trimmed V and J ends, which lost 5 bases and 5 bases, there was a span of 12 bases. The V gene's germline CDR1 is PRHDT and CDR2 FYEKMQ (reference sequence). The CDR3 contains 13 residues.

The CDR3, as DNA: TGTGCCAGCAGTCCGACAGGTCTCAACTATGGCTACACCTTC. Amino acid sequence: CASSPTGLNYGYTF. J is TRBJ1-2 and V is TRBV12-3 or TRBV12-4, with D possibly matching TRBD1 (6 bases). Deletions cut 5 bases from V and 2 bases from J, with 12 bases between. The CDR3 extends over 14 amino acids.

The V and J genes are TRBV19 and TRBJ1-6; D is undetermined. The CDR3 has 14 residues. The V gene's germline CDR1 is LNHDA and CDR2 SQIVND (reference sequence). V dropped 10 bases and J dropped 2 bases, with 12 bases sitting between them. CDR3 sequence reads: CATRQATYNSPLHF. Written as DNA, the CDR3 is TGTGCCACCAGGCAAGCTACCTATAATTCACCCCTCCACTTT.

V and J are TRBV3-1 and TRBJ1-1; 8 bases agree with TRBD1. V lost 5 bases, J lost 2 bases, and 4 bases stayed unmatched. Germline CDR1 reads LGHDT; CDR2 reads YNNKEL (reference sequence). The CDR3 loop spans 14 amino acids. The CDR3 region has the DNA TGTGCCAGCAGCGTAACAGGGGGAAACACTGAAGCTTTCTTT. This sequence encodes CASSVTGGNTEAFF.

The chain has TRBV3-1 and TRBJ1-5; 7 positions agree with TRBD1. V lost 0 bases and J lost 1; bases outside the gene matches: 3. The germline V gene encodes CDR1 LGHDT and CDR2 YNNKEL (reference sequence). This CDR3 comprises 16 residues. CDR3 bases: TGTGCCAGCAGCCAAGAACAGGGGCTGAGCAATCAGCCCCAGCATTTT. Translating it yields CASSQEQGLSNQPQHF.

This sequence joins TRBV20-1 and TRBJ1-2; D unclear. The length of the CDR3 is 13 residues. Trimming shortened V by 4 bases and J by 2 bases, and 11 bases separated the two germline ends. Germline-derived CDR1 and CDR2 are DFQATT and SNEGSKA (reference sequence). CDR3 DNA sequence: TGCAGTGCTACCGTGGAATTCAACTATGGCTACACCTTC. It yields the protein CSATVEFNYGYTF.

The rearrangement uses TRBV7-9 and TRBJ1-6; D may be TRBD1 (6 bases). This CDR3 has 15 amino acids. V was trimmed by 5 bases and J by 6 bases, leaving 14 bases between them. Looked up from germline, CDR1 is SEHNR and CDR2 is FQNEAQ (reference sequence). CDR3 DNA sequence: TGTGCCAGCAGCCCTTCGGGACACCTTAATTCACCCCTCCACTTT. Its translation: CASSPSGHLNSPLHF.

The rearrangement joins TRBV3-1 to TRBJ2-3, with D maybe TRBD1 (7 bases). The V and J ends lost 0 bases and 2 bases respectively, with 24 bases between them. The CDR3 spans 20 residues. The germline CDR1 and CDR2 sequences are LGHDT and YNNKEL (reference sequence). The CDR3 here is CASSQDYRWGGTAVTDTQYF. The CDR3 DNA sequence: TGTGCCAGCAGCCAAGATTATCGCTGGGGCGGGACAGCGGTCACAGATACGCAGTATTTT.

V and J are TRBV24-1 and TRBJ2-1; no clear D gene. V was clipped by 5 bases and J by 3 bases, with 16 bases between them. The CDR3 length is 16 residues. Germline assignment: CDR1 KGHDR and CDR2 SFDVKD. The CDR3 nucleotides read TGTGCCACCAGTGGGTTGTCGAAATCTGGCTACAATGAGCAGTTCTTC. Translating it yields CATSGLSKSGYNEQFF.

The chain uses TRBV30 and TRBJ1-1; 10 nucleotides agree with TRBD1. This CDR3 region has 14 residues. Trimming removed 3 bases from V and 3 bases from J; junction bases left unmatched: 4. Per germline, CDR1 GTSNPN and CDR2 SVGIG (reference sequence). The CDR3: CAWRRDRGYTEAFF. The CDR3 DNA sequence: TGTGCCTGGAGAAGGGACAGGGGCTACACTGAAGCTTTCTTT.

The chain combines TRBV3-1 with TRBJ1-5, with TRBD1 matching 7 bases. Looked up from germline, CDR1 is LGHDT and CDR2 is YNNKEL (reference sequence). The CDR3 spans 15 residues. The J segment lost 7 bases and the V segment lost 0 bases, leaving 6 bases of the junction unmatched. The CDR3 spells CASSQDTGVGQPQHF. For the CDR3, the DNA is TGTGCCAGCAGCCAAGATACAGGGGTTGGGCAGCCCCAGCATTTT.

This clonotype was observed once. This sequence joins TRBV2 and TRBJ1-6, with TRBD1 matching 9 bases. The junction had 9 bases not matched to a gene; V was cut back by 2 bases and J by 7 bases. The CDR3 consists of 17 residues. CDR1 and CDR2 from the germline V gene are SNHLY and FYNNEI. DNA for the CDR3: TGTGCCAGCAGTGAACCGGGACAGGGAGCGGTGAATTCACCCCTCCACTTT. It specifies CASSEPGQGAVNSPLHF.

The J gene is TRBJ2-1, the V gene TRBV7-9; D gene uncertain. V lost 3 bases and J 6 bases, leaving 24 bases between the germline ends. Looked up from germline, CDR1 is SEHNR and CDR2 is FQNEAQ (reference sequence). The CDR3 sequence is 18 residues long. CDR3 loop: CASSFPETSARVPNEQFF. The CDR3 DNA sequence: TGTGCCAGCAGCTTCCCCGAGACTTCTGCCCGAGTCCCCAATGAGCAGTTCTTC. The whole variable domain, remainder taken from reference TRBV7-9 and TRBJ2-1, is DTGVSQNPRHKITKRGQNVTFRCDPISEHNRLYWYRQTLGQGPEFLTYFQNEAQLEKSRLLSDRFSAERPKGSFSTLEIQRTEQGDSAMYLCASSFPETSARVPNEQFFGPGTRLTVL.

J is TRBJ2-5 and V is TRBV29-1; perhaps TRBD2 as D (7 bases). The V gene's germline CDR1 is SQVTM and CDR2 ANQGSEA. CDR3 length equals 15 residues. V was pared by 3 bases and J by 3 bases, with 17 bases between. The CDR3 region is CSVDPTRGLEETQYF. CDR3 sequence (DNA): TGCAGCGTTGATCCGACGCGGGGGCTTGAAGAGACCCAGTACTTC.

The chain has TRBV29-1 and TRBJ2-7, with D tentatively TRBD2 (5 bases). The germline V gene has CDR1 SQVTM and CDR2 ANQGSEA. Trimming pared 7 bases from V and 0 bases from J, leaving 7 bases between. There are 11 residues in the CDR3. The CDR3 spells CSARDSYEQYV. Here the CDR3 DNA reads TGCAGCGCCCGGGACTCCTACGAGCAGTACGTC.

The sample holds one count of this clonotype. The J gene is TRBJ1-3, the V gene TRBV4-2; D gene ambiguous. V dropped 0 bases and J dropped 0 bases, with 6 bases sitting between them. CDR1 LGHNA and CDR2 YNFKEQ come from the germline V gene. The CDR3 is 15 amino acids. The DNA of the CDR3 is TGTGCCAGCAGCCAAGATTCCACCTCTGGAAACACCATATATTTT. This encodes CASSQDSTSGNTIYF.

J is TRBJ2-1 and V is TRBV27; 7 positions match TRBD1. Looked up from germline, CDR1 is MNHEY and CDR2 is SMNVEV (reference sequence). The CDR3 runs 15 residues. J gave up 2 bases and V 4 bases, and 5 bases lay outside the gene matches. The CDR3 loop is CASSSLTGPYNEQFF. The CDR3 region has the DNA TGTGCCAGCAGTTCCCTGACAGGGCCCTACAATGAGCAGTTCTTC.

This sequence joins TRBV6-1 and TRBJ2-6, with 7 bases aligning to TRBD1. This CDR3 spans 17 amino acids. CDR1 is MNHNS and CDR2 is SASEGT in the germline V gene. With 5 bases clipped from V and 0 bases from J, the junction kept 7 bases outside the gene matches. In DNA, the CDR3 is TGTGCCAGCAGTACCGGACAGGTCCTCTCTGGGGCCAACGTCCTGACTTTC. Its translation: CASSTGQVLSGANVLTF.